This T cell receptor beta chain appears in the sequencing data of a study of OX40 agonist ivuxolimab in advanced cancers. Whole-study context: Head and neck, renal cell, melanoma or hepatocellular carcinoma were the cancers that dose-escalation patients had. Earlier anti-PD-1, anti-PD-L1 or anti-CTLA-4 therapy was permitted; 30% to 50% had received some. One hepatocellular carcinoma and a couple of cutaneous melanoma patients partially responded.

As regards this clone: The target antigen is unknown.

This table comes from immunoSEQ multiplex PCR, and its TCRdb copy is limited to in-frame clones, with some not included. The sample contains 60,000 to 65,000 clones, roughly 90% of which appear only once. Overall study findings and caveats: Expanded clones belonging to CD8+ T cells outnumbered, on average, those of CD4+.

Germline CDR1 is SGHRS and CDR2 is YFSETQ. V lost 0 bases, J lost 4 bases, and 11 bases stayed unmatched. CDR3 length equals 18 residues. This receptor was taken from an adult with an advanced solid tumor such as melanoma, head and neck, liver or kidney cancer. The sequencing used CD4+ or CD8+ T cells sorted from blood, collected in a trial of the OX40 agonist ivuxolimab. The rearrangement uses TRBV5-1 and TRBJ2-2; 8 positions agree with TRBD2. The CDR3 reads CASSLGAGEWGSTGELFF. For the CDR3, the DNA is TGCGCCAGCAGCTTGGGAGCGGGAGAGTGGGGAAGCACCGGGGAGCTGTTTTTT.